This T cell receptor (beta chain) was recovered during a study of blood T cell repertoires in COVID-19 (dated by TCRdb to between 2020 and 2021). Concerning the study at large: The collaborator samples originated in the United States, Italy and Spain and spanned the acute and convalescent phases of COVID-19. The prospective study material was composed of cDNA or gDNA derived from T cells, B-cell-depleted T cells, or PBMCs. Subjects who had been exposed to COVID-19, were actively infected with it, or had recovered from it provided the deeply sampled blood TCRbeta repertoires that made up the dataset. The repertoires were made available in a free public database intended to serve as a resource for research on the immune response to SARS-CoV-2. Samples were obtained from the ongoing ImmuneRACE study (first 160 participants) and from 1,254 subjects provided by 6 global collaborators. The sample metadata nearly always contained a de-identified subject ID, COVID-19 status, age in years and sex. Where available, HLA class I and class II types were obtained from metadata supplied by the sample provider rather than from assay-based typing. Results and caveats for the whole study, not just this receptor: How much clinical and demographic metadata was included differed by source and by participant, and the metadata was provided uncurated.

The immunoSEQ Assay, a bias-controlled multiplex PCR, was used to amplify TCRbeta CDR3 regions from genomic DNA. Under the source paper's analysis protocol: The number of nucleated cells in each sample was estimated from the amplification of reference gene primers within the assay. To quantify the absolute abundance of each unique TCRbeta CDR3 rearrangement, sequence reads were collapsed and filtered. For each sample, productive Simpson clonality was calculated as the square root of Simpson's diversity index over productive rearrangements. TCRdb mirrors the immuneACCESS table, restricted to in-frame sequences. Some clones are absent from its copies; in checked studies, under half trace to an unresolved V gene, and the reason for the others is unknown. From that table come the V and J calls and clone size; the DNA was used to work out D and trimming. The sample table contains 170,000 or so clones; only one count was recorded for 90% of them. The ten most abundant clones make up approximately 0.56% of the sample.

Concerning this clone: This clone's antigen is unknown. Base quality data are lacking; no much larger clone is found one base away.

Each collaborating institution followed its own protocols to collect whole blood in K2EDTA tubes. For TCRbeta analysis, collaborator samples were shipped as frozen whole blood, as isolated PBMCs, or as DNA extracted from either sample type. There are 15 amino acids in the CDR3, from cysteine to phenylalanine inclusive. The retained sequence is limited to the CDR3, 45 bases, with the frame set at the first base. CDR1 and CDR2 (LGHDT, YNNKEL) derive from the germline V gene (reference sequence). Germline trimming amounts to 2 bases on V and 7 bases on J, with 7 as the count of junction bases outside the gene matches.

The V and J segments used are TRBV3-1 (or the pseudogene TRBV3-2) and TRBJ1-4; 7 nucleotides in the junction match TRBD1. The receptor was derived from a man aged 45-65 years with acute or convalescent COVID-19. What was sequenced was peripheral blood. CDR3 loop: CASSQRQGRVEKLFF. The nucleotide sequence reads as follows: TGTGCCAGCAGCCAAAGACAGGGCCGTGTTGAAAAACTGTTTTTT.